Given below is one T cell receptor (beta chain) in context. Random hexamers were used to reverse transcribe an amount of roughly 0.45 to 1 ug RNA. A multiplex approach, immunoSEQ multiplex PCR, amplified TCR beta CDR3 across 54 Vbeta and 13 Jbeta. TCRdb reanalysed the immunoSEQ multiplex PCR reads using MiXCR and keeps one entry per CDR3 protein. The sample records 190,000 or so distinct CDR3 sequences, about 95% being singletons. The data belong to a study of CD8 T cells in Susac syndrome. Patients with stable or active relapsing-remitting disease, all of them treatment-naive, made up the multiple sclerosis controls. The germline V gene has CDR1 SQVTM and CDR2 ANQGSEA. The V gene end was trimmed by 7 bases and the J gene end by 4 bases; junction bases not matched to a gene: 10. The CDR3 is 14 residues long.

The sequence was obtained from a human donor with multiple sclerosis. Source material: CD4+ T cells from PBMCs. The chain recombines TRBV29-1 with TRBJ2-1; 7 positions agree with TRBD2. The CDR3 region is CSAWSSGAYNEQFF. The CDR3 nucleotides read TGCAGCGCGTGGTCTAGCGGAGCTTACAATGAGCAGTTCTTC.